This entry describes one T cell receptor beta chain. This clonotype occurred a few times. It lacks a known antigen. Base qualities are missing; no much larger clone stands one base away. The study deep-sequenced TCR repertoires of sorted CD4+ and CD8+ blood T cells from severe aplastic anemia patients and healthy subjects. Ficoll-Paque density gradient centrifugation was used to isolate peripheral blood mononuclear cells. Before DNA was extracted, CD4+ and CD8+ T cells were sorted using either FACS or magnetic beads. The data originate from a study of CD8+CD57+ T cells in acquired aplastic anemia (dated by TCRdb to between 2017 and 2018). Turning to the overall study: Extracted DNA from sorted CD4+ and CD8+ cells averaged approximately 3 ug, ranging from roughly 0.17 to 27.4 ug. The investigation overall reported the following: CD8+ Simpson's diversity did not differ significantly between patients and healthy controls (P=0.060). Around 30 CD8+ CDR3 sequences were shared between patients and controls but appeared highly expressed in patients and within their immunodominant clones.

Profiling of TCR beta VDJ combinations and CDR3 sequences used genomic DNA as the template. TCR repertoire sequencing was run on an Illumina HiSeq 2000. For the original study's pipeline: TRBV/TRBJ rearrangement plots, CDR3 size and DJ length profiles, and Simpson's diversity index were used to assess repertoires. The immunodominant clone was defined as the most abundant DNA sequence in deep sequencing data. CDR3 amino acid sequences were screened for sharing across subjects and compared with published repertoires and the VDJdb database. Starting from the raw public reads, TCRdb applied fastp trimming at Q25, assembled clones with MiXCR and retained in-frame beta chains. Rows merge per CDR3 protein into single entries with the most common DNA and genes. The V and J calls here are based on TCRdb, not the publication. A total of under 350,000 distinct CDR3 sequences appear in this sample, roughly half of them only once. The top ten clones comprise around 8% of the sample.

The TCR originated in a human donor with severe aplastic anemia or a healthy control (not recorded which). The sample was sorted CD4+, CD8+, or CD8+CD57+ T cells (not recorded which) from PBMCs.

The CDR3 reads as follows: CATSSTGVGYTF. The DNA is as follows: TGTGCCACCAGTAGCACAGGGGTTGGCTACACCTTC. The V gene is TRBV24-1 and the J gene is TRBJ1-2; 7 nucleotides in the junction match TRBD1. Spanning cysteine to phenylalanine, the CDR3 consists of 12 amino acids. Of all the DNA, just the CDR3 is kept, 36 bases in frame from base 1. The germline V and J ends show losses of 6 bases and 7 bases respectively, and no gene match explains 4 bases of the junction. CDR1 is given as KGHDR and CDR2 as SFDVKD, both from the germline V gene.